A selection of T cell receptor beta chains follows, all from one sample in a study of shared clonotypes between healthy human individuals. The data were produced by immunoSEQ multiplex PCR, yet TCRdb's version contains in-frame clones alone and is incomplete. The sample includes about 500,000 clones, approximately 77% of them seen just once. Material: PBMCs. All receptors derive from a woman aged 40 to 55 in good health. Some clones in this sample may be carry-over from other donors' samples. Each CDR3 is given with its conserved first and last residue. Each record gives: J gene, V gene, CDR3 protein.

TRBJ2-2,TRBV11-1,CASSRGQVLSNTGELFF
TRBJ1-1,TRBV19,CASSIYGNTEAFF
TRBJ1-2,TRBV14,CASSQGQTGVGGYTF
TRBJ2-1,TRBV9,CASSVVASGMNEQFF
TRBJ1-4,TRBV29-1,CSVSWTGGKGEKLFF
TRBJ2-7,TRBV5-1,CASRPGTSGYEQYF
TRBJ2-1,TRBV2,CASSGGEGGEQFF
TRBJ1-3,TRBV28,CASRPMGLTYF
TRBJ2-7,TRBV27,CASSFRTGRVLYEQYF
TRBJ1-4,TRBV6-1,CASSADRGKTSEKLFF
TRBJ1-3,TRBV5-1,CASSFGGAGNTIYF
TRBJ1-1,TRBV5-4,CASSLADRANTEAFF
TRBJ2-1,TRBV7-9,CASSFGAGVGDEQFF
TRBJ1-1,TRBV6-1,CVSSDGGFVGIEAFF
TRBJ2-2,TRBV5-1,CASSLWTSGENGELFF
TRBJ2-5,TRBV4-2,CASSQHLWSPETQYF
TRBJ2-3,TRBV5-4,CASSWGTSGSDTQYF
TRBJ1-2,TRBV30,CAWNRRKRDGYTF
TRBJ2-1,TRBV18,CASSLPAGAYNEQFF
TRBJ1-2,TRBV7-6,CASSLRGDRYTF
TRBJ2-1,TRBV7-9,CASILGTNYNEQFF
TRBJ2-7,TRBV6-4,CASRGQGTYEQYF
TRBJ1-2,TRBV10-2,CASSESGDRDYGYTF
TRBJ2-7,TRBV5-3,CARSLVWEQYF
TRBJ1-5,TRBV6-1,CASTRSPNQPQHF
TRBJ2-2,TRBV5-1,CASSTDRGGGNTGELFF
TRBJ2-5,TRBV2,CATGGTSGEETQYF
TRBJ2-6,TRBV6-1,CASRPSGANVLTF
TRBJ1-2,TRBV9,CASSPLGGHGYTF
TRBJ2-2,TRBV9,CASSPTIAGQGELFF
TRBJ2-1,TRBV11-2,CASSAGVLQYEQFF
TRBJ2-2,TRBV7-9,CASSPGLLGELFF
TRBJ2-1,TRBV9,CASSFSGRAYNEQFF
TRBJ2-3,TRBV5-4,CASSFRGSTDTQYF
TRBJ1-5,TRBV5-4,CASSCGRIGPLYSNQPQHF
TRBJ1-5,TRBV6-1,CASSYRPNQPQHF
TRBJ1-1,TRBV9,CASGQTGQSTTFF